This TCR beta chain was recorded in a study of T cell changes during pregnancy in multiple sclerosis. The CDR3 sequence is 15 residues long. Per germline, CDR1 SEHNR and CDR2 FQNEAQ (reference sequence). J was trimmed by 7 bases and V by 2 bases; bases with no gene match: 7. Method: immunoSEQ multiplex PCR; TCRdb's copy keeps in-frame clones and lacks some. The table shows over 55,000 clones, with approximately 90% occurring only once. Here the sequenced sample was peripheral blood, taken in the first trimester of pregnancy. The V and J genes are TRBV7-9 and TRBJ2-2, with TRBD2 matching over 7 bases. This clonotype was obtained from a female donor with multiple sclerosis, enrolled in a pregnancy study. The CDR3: CASSLLGRGSGELFF. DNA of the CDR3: TGTGCCAGCAGCTTATTAGGTCGCGGGAGCGGGGAGCTGTTTTTT.